These 25 T cell receptor beta chains came from one sample sequenced in a study of blood T cell repertoires in COVID-19. Repertoires were generated with immunoSEQ multiplex PCR, while TCRdb's copy carries only in-frame clones and drops some. This sample carries about 220,000 clones, around 82% of them seen once, and the ten largest clones take roughly 3%. Source material: peripheral blood. Every receptor here comes from a woman aged 25 to 39 who had recovered from COVID-19.

Comment on this clone: This sample also contains other DNA sequences that code for the same CDR3. The V gene is TRBV24-1, the J gene TRBJ1-2; no definite D call. Germline CDR1 is KGHDR and CDR2 is SFDVKD. V was clipped by 4 bases and J by 4 bases, with 6 bases between them. CDR3 size: 12 residues. CDR3 sequence reads: CATSDYSYGYTF. In DNA form, the CDR3 reads TGTGCCACCAGTGACTACAGCTATGGCTACACCTTC.

V and J are TRBV24-1 and TRBJ2-1; 10 positions agree with TRBD2. Germline trimming cut 3 bases from V and 2 bases from J; bases unmatched to any gene: 3. Germline lookup yields CDR1 KGHDR and CDR2 SFDVKD. The CDR3 extends over 16 amino acids. CDR3 in amino acids: CATSDALAGAYNEQFF. The DNA for the CDR3 is TGTGCCACCAGTGATGCGCTAGCGGGAGCCTACAATGAGCAGTTCTTC.

The V and J genes are TRBV5-4 and TRBJ1-3, with no clear D. V dropped 4 bases and J dropped 4 bases, with 9 bases sitting between them. The CDR3 totals 13 residues. The germline V gene encodes CDR1 SGHNT and CDR2 YYREEE (reference sequence). The DNA for the CDR3 is TGTGCCAGCAGCGCGCCAGGCGGAAACACCATATATTTT. Its protein is CASSAPGGNTIYF.

The chain is built from TRBV14 and TRBJ2-3, with 12 bases lining up with TRBD2. J gave up 0 bases and V 5 bases, and 3 bases lay outside the gene matches. Germline CDR1 SGHDN, CDR2 FVKESK. The CDR3 has 16 amino acids. For the CDR3, the DNA is TGTGCCAGCAGCTTCGGACTAGCGGGGAGCACAGATACGCAGTATTTT. This gives the protein CASSFGLAGSTDTQYF.

CDR3 loop: CASRLGQGPHEQYF. CDR3 sequence (DNA): TGTGCCAGCAGGCTGGGACAGGGTCCCCACGAGCAGTACTTC. The chain uses TRBV6-6 and TRBJ2-7, with 9 positions matching TRBD1. Germline V gene sequence: CDR1 MNHNY, CDR2 SVGAGI (reference sequence). The CDR3 is 14 amino acids. V trimming: 6 bases; J trimming: 5 bases; junction bases outside the gene matches: 8.

The chain is built from TRBV7-2 and TRBJ2-7; 7 bases align to TRBD2. The V segment lost 2 bases and the J segment 0 bases; nucleotides outside the gene matches: 10. Germline V gene lookup returns CDR1 SGHTA and CDR2 FQGNSA. The CDR3 has 17 residues. CDR3 protein: CASSLRGAGRSSYEQYF. DNA for the CDR3: TGTGCCAGCAGCTTAAGAGGAGCGGGAAGGAGCTCCTACGAGCAGTACTTC. Drawing the rest from reference TRBV7-2 and TRBJ2-7, the complete variable domain is GAGVSQSPSNKVTEKGKDVELRCDPISGHTALYWYRQSLGQGLEFLIYFQGNSAPDKSGLPSDRFSAERTGGSVSTLTIQRTQQEDSAVYLCASSLRGAGRSSYEQYFGPGTRLTVT.

V and J are TRBV5-1 and TRBJ2-3, with 7 bases identical to TRBD1. This CDR3 contains 15 residues. The germline CDR1 and CDR2 sequences are SGHRS and YFSETQ. The V segment lost 4 bases and the J segment 5 bases; nucleotides outside the gene matches: 10. CDR3 in amino acids: CASSPAGQAGDTQYF. In DNA form, the CDR3 reads TGCGCCAGCAGCCCAGCCGGACAGGCAGGAGATACGCAGTATTTT. Full variable domain (missing parts from reference TRBV5-1 and TRBJ2-3): KAGVTQTPRYLIKTRGQQVTLSCSPISGHRSVSWYQQTPGQGLQFLFEYFSETQRNKGNFPGRFSGRQFSNSRSEMNVSTLELGDSALYLCASSPAGQAGDTQYFGPGTRLTVL.

This clone has a single count. This rearrangement joins TRBV20-1 to TRBJ2-4, with 12 bases that match TRBD2. V trimming: 3 bases; J trimming: 5 bases; junction bases outside the gene matches: 8. Germline-derived CDR1 and CDR2 are DFQATT and SNEGSKA (reference sequence). The CDR3 is made up of 16 amino acids. The CDR3 here is CSASRAASGRENIQYF. DNA of the CDR3: TGCAGTGCTAGTCGAGCTGCTAGCGGGAGGGAAAACATTCAGTACTTC.

This sequence joins TRBV5-5 and TRBJ2-5, with 8 bases identical to TRBD1. The CDR3 length is 13 residues. Germline lookup yields CDR1 SGHKS and CDR2 YYEKEE (reference sequence). V was clipped by 4 bases and J by 5 bases; unmatched bases: 4. CDR3 in amino acids: CASSQTGEETQYF. The CDR3 DNA follows: TGTGCCAGCAGCCAGACAGGGGAGGAGACCCAGTACTTC. The entire variable domain, with the rest obtained from reference TRBV5-5 and TRBJ2-5, is as follows: DAGVTQSPTHLIKTRGQQVTLRCSPISGHKSVSWYQQVLGQGPQFIFQYYEKEERGRGNFPDRFSARQFPNYSSELNVNALLLGDSALYLCASSQTGEETQYFGPGTRLLVL.

The chain combines TRBV7-3 with TRBJ2-3; 9 nucleotides match TRBD2. V dropped 5 bases and J dropped 4; count of bases not matched to a gene: 4. CDR1 SGHTA and CDR2 FQGTGA come from the germline V gene. CDR3 length: 14 amino acids. CDR3 nucleotides: TGTGCCAGCAGCCGAGGCGGGAGGGCAGATACGCAGTATTTT. Translated: CASSRGGRADTQYF.

The rearrangement uses TRBV6-6 and TRBJ1-6; D ambiguous. The V gene lost 11 bases and the J gene lost 3 bases, with 8 bases spanning the gap. The length of the CDR3 is 12 residues. The V gene's germline CDR1 is MNHNY and CDR2 SVGAGI (reference sequence). CDR3 sequence: CAGRGYNSPLHF. The CDR3, as DNA: TGTGCCGGCCGGGGCTATAATTCACCCCTCCACTTT.

This chain links TRBV19 with TRBJ2-7, with 7 nucleotides matching TRBD1. Germline CDR1 and CDR2: LNHDA and SQIVND (reference sequence). V lost 6 bases, J lost 5 bases, and 7 bases stayed unmatched. The CDR3 is made up of 13 amino acids. The CDR3 loop reads CASRETGVNEQYF. CDR3 sequence (DNA): TGTGCCAGTAGAGAAACAGGGGTGAACGAGCAGTACTTC.

V gene TRBV24-1 combines with J gene TRBJ2-3; the match to TRBD2 covers 9 bases. In germline, CDR1 is KGHDR, CDR2 SFDVKD. V lost 4 bases to trimming and J lost 1 base; unmatched junction nucleotides: 5. There are 16 residues in the CDR3. CDR3 protein: CATSDIAGAGTDTQYF. DNA for the CDR3: TGTGCCACCAGTGACATAGCGGGAGCAGGCACAGATACGCAGTATTTT.

This clone was seen a single time. This chain uses TRBV12-3 or TRBV12-4 with TRBJ2-5; 8 nucleotides match TRBD2. The CDR3 runs 13 residues. The V segment lost 5 bases and the J segment 10 bases; nucleotides outside the gene matches: 9. In nucleotides, the CDR3 is TGTGCCAGCAGTCCAGGGACGGGGGGGGACCAGTACTTC. Its protein is CASSPGTGGDQYF.

The V gene is TRBV10-3, the J gene TRBJ2-3, with 10 bases that match TRBD2. V lost 3 bases, J lost 4 bases, and 7 bases stayed unmatched. The CDR3 has 16 residues. Germline CDR1 reads ENHRY; CDR2 reads SYGVKD. This chain's CDR3 is CAISEASGRAADTQYF. The CDR3, as DNA: TGTGCCATCAGTGAAGCCAGCGGGAGGGCAGCAGATACGCAGTATTTT.

The rearrangement uses TRBV5-1 and TRBJ2-1, with 11 positions matching TRBD2. The CDR3 runs to 15 residues. Germline V gene lookup returns CDR1 SGHRS and CDR2 YFSETQ. J gave up 5 bases and V 1 base, and 2 bases lay outside the gene matches. Here the CDR3 reads CASSLTSGSHNEQFF. The DNA for the CDR3 is TGCGCCAGCAGCTTGACTAGCGGGAGCCACAATGAGCAGTTCTTC. Drawing the rest from reference TRBV5-1 and TRBJ2-1, the complete variable domain is KAGVTQTPRYLIKTRGQQVTLSCSPISGHRSVSWYQQTPGQGLQFLFEYFSETQRNKGNFPGRFSGRQFSNSRSEMNVSTLELGDSALYLCASSLTSGSHNEQFFGPGTRLTVL.

This clone was observed a handful of times. This rearrangement joins TRBV9 to TRBJ2-7, with 10 nucleotides matching TRBD1. The CDR3 sequence is 14 residues long. The J segment lost 3 bases and the V segment lost 5 bases, leaving 5 bases of the junction unmatched. In germline, CDR1 is SGDLS, CDR2 YYNGEE. The CDR3 nucleotides are TGTGCCAGCAGTACCGGGACAGGGGTCTACGAGCAGTACTTC. Residues: CASSTGTGVYEQYF. Using reference TRBV9 and TRBJ2-7 for the parts outside the CDR3, the full variable domain is DSGVTQTPKHLITATGQRVTLRCSPRSGDLSVYWYQQSLDQGLQFLIQYYNGEERAKGNILERFSAQQFPDLHSELNLSSLELGDSALYFCASSTGTGVYEQYFGPGTRLTVT.

This clone was found a few times. The chain is built from TRBV27 and TRBJ2-3, with TRBD2 identical over 8 bases. Germline V CDR1 and CDR2: MNHEY, SMNVEV (reference sequence). The CDR3 extends over 15 amino acids. V was clipped by 2 bases and J by 3 bases; unmatched bases: 4. This CDR3 is CASSLALAGTDTQYF. The CDR3 nucleotides are TGTGCCAGCAGTTTAGCTCTAGCGGGTACAGATACGCAGTATTTT.

V is TRBV12-3 or TRBV12-4 and J is TRBJ2-2; D perhaps matches TRBD1 (6 bases). The CDR3 contains 13 residues. The germline V and J ends were trimmed by 6 bases and 4 bases, with 9 bases remaining between them. The CDR3 sequence: CASSGQFTGELFF. The DNA for the CDR3 is TGTGCCAGCAGCGGACAGTTCACCGGGGAGCTGTTTTTT.

CDR3 residues: CASSTSTSGDSYEQYF. As DNA, the CDR3 is TGTGCCAGCAGCACATCGACTAGCGGGGACTCCTACGAGCAGTACTTC. The gene calls are TRBV7-3 and TRBJ2-7, with 11 bases fitting TRBD2. This CDR3 region has 16 residues. Germline V gene data show CDR1 as SGHTA and CDR2 as FQGTGA. The V and J ends lost 5 bases and 0 bases, in that order; junction bases with no gene match: 6.

V and J are TRBV10-3 and TRBJ2-1; a possible D gene is TRBD2 (5 bases). CDR1 and CDR2 from the germline V gene are ENHRY and SYGVKD. The CDR3 runs 12 residues. With 4 bases removed from V and 9 bases from J, the gap between germline ends came to 10 bases. CDR3 in DNA: TGTGCCATCAGTGTGAAAGCGGCTGAGCAGTTCTTC. The encoded protein is CAISVKAAEQFF.

The chain employs TRBV19 and TRBJ2-1, with a possible D match to TRBD2 (6 bases). V lost 6 bases and J 0 bases, leaving 9 bases between the germline ends. Germline CDR1 and CDR2: LNHDA and SQIVND (reference sequence). The CDR3 covers 14 residues. CDR3 region: CASSAGSSYNEQFF. In nucleotides, the CDR3 is TGTGCCAGTAGCGCGGGGAGCTCCTACAATGAGCAGTTCTTC.

V is TRBV7-6 and J is TRBJ1-6; 8 bases are a match to TRBD1. CDR1 and CDR2 (germline): SGHVS, FNYEAQ. There are 14 residues in the CDR3. V lost 2 bases, J lost 10 bases, and 4 bases stayed unmatched. The CDR3 bases are TGTGCCAGCAGCTTACAGGGGGCAGAGTCACCCCTCCACTTT. This codes for CASSLQGAESPLHF.

This clone was observed a handful of times. The chain is built from TRBV7-2 and TRBJ2-5; D perhaps matches TRBD2 (5 bases). Germline CDR1 is SGHTA and CDR2 is FQGNSA. There are 15 residues in the CDR3. The germline V and J ends were trimmed by 1 base and 5 bases, with 14 bases remaining between them. The chain's CDR3 is CASSLVHSRGETQYF. The CDR3, as DNA: TGTGCCAGCAGCTTAGTGCACTCCCGCGGGGAGACCCAGTACTTC. The full variable domain, its missing parts supplied by reference TRBV7-2 and TRBJ2-5, is GAGVSQSPSNKVTEKGKDVELRCDPISGHTALYWYRQSLGQGLEFLIYFQGNSAPDKSGLPSDRFSAERTGGSVSTLTIQRTQQEDSAVYLCASSLVHSRGETQYFGPGTRLLVL.

The rearrangement links TRBV6-5 to TRBJ2-7; 13 bases fit TRBD2. V was clipped by 4 bases and J by 4 bases; unmatched bases: 7. The CDR3 sequence is 16 residues long. CDR1 and CDR2 (germline): MNHEY, SVGAGI. The CDR3 DNA sequence: TGTGCCAGCAGTTCAAGGACTAGCGGGAGCGCGTACGAGCAGTACTTC. Translated, it gives CASSSRTSGSAYEQYF.